These 11 T cell receptor beta chains were all obtained from the same sample, sequenced in a study of cytomegalovirus exposure and HLA in healthy donors. Researchers ran the PCR with 60 Vbeta and 13 Jbeta primers. Measured with immunoSEQ multiplex PCR; TCRdb has only the in-frame clones, and not every one. The sample records tens of thousands of clones, about three quarters being singletons. Sequenced material: PBMCs. These TCRs come from a woman between 35 and 50 years old in good health and CMV-seropositive.

The sample holds a few counts of this clone. This rearrangement joins TRBV2 to TRBJ2-6; no firm D call. The CDR3 extends over 17 amino acids. Trimming left V 6 bases short and J 4 bases short, with 19 bases between. The germline V gene has CDR1 SNHLY and CDR2 FYNNEI. The chain's CDR3 is CASSERGTLTGANVLTF. The CDR3 region has the DNA TGTGCCAGCAGCGAGCGAGGAACCCTGACCGGGGCCAACGTCCTGACTTTC.

V and J are TRBV29-1 and TRBJ2-3; 9 bases are a match to TRBD2. The CDR3 spans 14 residues. The germline gives CDR1 SQVTM, CDR2 ANQGSEA. Trimming took 4 bases from V and 1 from J; bases not matched to a gene: 3. CDR3 loop: CSVGASGGTDTQYF. CDR3 sequence (DNA): TGCAGCGTTGGTGCTAGCGGGGGCACAGATACGCAGTATTTT.

In its sample, this clone was seen once. The chain couples TRBV7-8 to TRBJ1-5; D may be TRBD1 (5 bases). Trimming took off 8 bases at V and 7 bases at J, with 15 bases between the two ends. In germline, CDR1 is SGHVS, CDR2 FQNEAQ. The CDR3 loop spans 13 amino acids. CDR3 residues: CASGDRGRQPQHF. For the CDR3, the DNA is TGTGCCAGCGGCGACCGGGGGAGGCAGCCCCAGCATTTT.

This chain connects TRBV5-6 to TRBJ2-3; 9 bases match TRBD2. V lost 5 bases to trimming and J lost 6 bases; unmatched junction nucleotides: 13. The CDR3 has 16 residues. Germline V gene sequence: CDR1 SGHDT, CDR2 YYEEEE. In DNA, the CDR3 is TGTGCCAGCAGGCCGGGGACTAGCTTGGCGATCGATACGCAGTATTTT. It encodes CASRPGTSLAIDTQYF.

The genes are TRBV6-1 and TRBJ1-1, with D possibly matching TRBD1 (5 bases). The germline V gene has CDR1 MNHNS and CDR2 SASEGT. With 2 bases removed from V and 4 bases from J, the gap between germline ends came to 11 bases. The CDR3 loop spans 14 amino acids. The CDR3 region has the DNA TGTGCCAGCAGTGAACCGGGGGTTGGCACTGAAGCTTTCTTT. This codes for CASSEPGVGTEAFF.

This clone was counted only a few times. This chain links TRBV29-1 with TRBJ2-3; 9 bases agree with TRBD2. CDR3 size: 16 residues. Germline-derived CDR1 and CDR2 are SQVTM and ANQGSEA. V shed 3 bases, J shed 2 bases, and the junction held 9 bases outside the gene matches. The CDR3 sequence: CSVEKVSGSVTDTQYF. In DNA form, the CDR3 reads TGCAGCGTTGAGAAAGTTAGCGGGAGCGTCACAGATACGCAGTATTTT.

CDR3 residues: CASSLGQVNQPQHF. CDR3 nucleotides: TGTGCCAGCAGCTTAGGACAGGTTAATCAGCCCCAGCATTTT. The V call is TRBV7-2, the J call TRBJ1-5; TRBD1 might be the D (6 bases). V shed 1 base and J shed 4 bases, with 8 bases lying between them. This CDR3 has 14 amino acids. Germline-derived CDR1 and CDR2 are SGHTA and FQGNSA.

The gene calls are TRBV9 and TRBJ2-2; 9 bases line up with TRBD1. With 3 bases clipped from V and 1 base from J, the junction kept 4 bases outside the gene matches. Per the germline V gene, CDR1 is SGDLS and CDR2 is YYNGEE. This CDR3 has 16 residues. CDR3 sequence reads: CASSGGDRVNTGELFF. In DNA, the CDR3 is TGTGCCAGCAGCGGGGGGGACAGGGTGAACACCGGGGAGCTGTTTTTT.

The chain uses TRBV14 and TRBJ1-1; TRBD1 is a possible D gene (5 bases). V was cut by 1 base and J by 5 bases, with 11 bases left in between. The CDR3 has 14 residues. Germline V gene lookup returns CDR1 SGHDN and CDR2 FVKESK. CDR3: CASSQVLGGTEAFF. The CDR3 DNA follows: TGTGCCAGCAGCCAAGTCTTGGGGGGGACTGAAGCTTTCTTT.

This chain connects TRBV29-1 to TRBJ2-7; D may be TRBD1 (6 bases). Between the trimmed V and J ends, which lost 7 bases and 4 bases, there was a span of 17 bases. Germline CDR1 SQVTM, CDR2 ANQGSEA. This CDR3 comprises 13 residues. The CDR3 sequence is CSASPGVPYEQYF. The DNA for the CDR3 is TGCAGCGCCTCGCCAGGGGTCCCGTACGAGCAGTACTTC.

The V call is TRBV6-6, the J call TRBJ2-1, with D maybe TRBD2 (5 bases). Trimming took 6 bases from V and 5 from J, leaving 11 bases between them. In germline, CDR1 is MNHNY, CDR2 SVGAGI (reference sequence). The CDR3 consists of 13 residues. CDR3 sequence reads: CASRPDSNNEQFF. The CDR3 DNA reads as TGTGCCAGCAGGCCGGACTCAAACAATGAGCAGTTCTTC.